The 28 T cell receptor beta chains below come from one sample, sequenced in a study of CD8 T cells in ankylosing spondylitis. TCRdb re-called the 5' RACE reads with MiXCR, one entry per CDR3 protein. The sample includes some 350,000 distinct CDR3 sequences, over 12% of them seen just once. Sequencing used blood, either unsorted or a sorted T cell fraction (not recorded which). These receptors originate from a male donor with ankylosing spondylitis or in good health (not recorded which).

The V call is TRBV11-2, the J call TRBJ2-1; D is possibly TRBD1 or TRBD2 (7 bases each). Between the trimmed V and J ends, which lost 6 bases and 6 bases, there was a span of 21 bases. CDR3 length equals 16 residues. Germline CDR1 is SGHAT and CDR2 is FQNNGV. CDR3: CASSSLGGTVGNEQFF. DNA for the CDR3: TGTGCCAGCAGTTCCCTGGGGGGGACAGTAGGCAATGAGCAGTTCTTC.

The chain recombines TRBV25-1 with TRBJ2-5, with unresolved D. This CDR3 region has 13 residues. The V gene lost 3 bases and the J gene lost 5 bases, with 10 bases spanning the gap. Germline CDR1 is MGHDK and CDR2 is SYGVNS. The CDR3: CASSEMGSETQYF. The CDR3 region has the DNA TGTGCCAGCAGTGAGATGGGATCGGAGACCCAGTACTTC.

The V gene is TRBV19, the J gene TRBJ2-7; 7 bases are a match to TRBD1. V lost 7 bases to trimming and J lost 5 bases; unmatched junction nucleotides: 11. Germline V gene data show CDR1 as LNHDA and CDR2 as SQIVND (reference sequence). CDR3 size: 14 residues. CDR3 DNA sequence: TGTGCCAGTAAGGGCTACAGGGGTATGGACGAGCAGTACTTC. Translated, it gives CASKGYRGMDEQYF.

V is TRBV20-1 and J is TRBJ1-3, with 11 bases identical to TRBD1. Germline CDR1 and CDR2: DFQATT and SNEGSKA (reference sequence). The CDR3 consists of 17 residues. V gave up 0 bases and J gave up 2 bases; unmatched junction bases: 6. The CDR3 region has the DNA TGCAGTGCTAGAGATCTGGGACAGGGGGGGGCTGGAAACACCATATATTTT. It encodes CSARDLGQGGAGNTIYF.

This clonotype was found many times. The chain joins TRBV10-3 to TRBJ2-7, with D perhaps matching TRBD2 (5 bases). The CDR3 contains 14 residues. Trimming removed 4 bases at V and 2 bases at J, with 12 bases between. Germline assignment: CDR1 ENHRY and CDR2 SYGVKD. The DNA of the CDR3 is TGTGCCATCAGTGGGGAGACCGTCCCCTACGAGCAGTACTTC. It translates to CAISGETVPYEQYF.

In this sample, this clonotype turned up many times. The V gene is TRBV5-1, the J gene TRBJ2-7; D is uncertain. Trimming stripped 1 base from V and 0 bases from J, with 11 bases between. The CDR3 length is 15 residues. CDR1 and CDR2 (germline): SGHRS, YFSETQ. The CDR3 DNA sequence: TGCGCCAGCAGCTTGACTTCTCTGAGCTCCTACGAGCAGTACTTC. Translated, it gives CASSLTSLSSYEQYF.

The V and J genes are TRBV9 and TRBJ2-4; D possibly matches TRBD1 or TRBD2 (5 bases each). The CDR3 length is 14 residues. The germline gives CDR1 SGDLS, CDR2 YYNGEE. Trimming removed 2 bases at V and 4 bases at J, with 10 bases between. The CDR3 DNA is TGTGCCAGCAGCGTTGGGGACCTTAAAAACATTCAGTACTTC. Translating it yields CASSVGDLKNIQYF.

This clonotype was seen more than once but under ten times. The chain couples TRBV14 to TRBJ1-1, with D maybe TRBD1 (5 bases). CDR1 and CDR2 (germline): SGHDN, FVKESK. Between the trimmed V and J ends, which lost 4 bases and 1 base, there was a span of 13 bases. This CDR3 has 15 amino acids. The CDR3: CASSPFGTPNTEAFF. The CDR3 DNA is TGTGCCAGCAGCCCTTTCGGGACCCCGAACACTGAAGCTTTCTTT.

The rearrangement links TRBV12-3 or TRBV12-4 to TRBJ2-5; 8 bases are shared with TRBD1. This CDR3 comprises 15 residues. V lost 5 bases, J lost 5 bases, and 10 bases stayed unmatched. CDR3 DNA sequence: TGTGCCAGCAGTGTCGGACAGGGTCGGAGGGAGACCCAGTACTTC. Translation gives CASSVGQGRRETQYF.

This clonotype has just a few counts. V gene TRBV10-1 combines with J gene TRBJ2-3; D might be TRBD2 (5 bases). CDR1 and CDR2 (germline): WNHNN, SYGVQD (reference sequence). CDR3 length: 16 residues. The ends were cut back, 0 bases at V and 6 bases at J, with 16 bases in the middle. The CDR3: CASSESRASGGDTQYF. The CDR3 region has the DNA TGCGCCAGCAGTGAGTCGAGGGCCAGCGGTGGGGATACGCAGTATTTT.

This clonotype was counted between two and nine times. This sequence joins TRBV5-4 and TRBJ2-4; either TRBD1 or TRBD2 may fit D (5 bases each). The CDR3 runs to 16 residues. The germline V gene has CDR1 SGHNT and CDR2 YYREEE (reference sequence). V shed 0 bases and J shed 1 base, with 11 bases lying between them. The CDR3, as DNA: TGTGCCAGCAGCTTGGAACCCGGGACGGCCAAAAACATTCAGTACTTC. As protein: CASSLEPGTAKNIQYF.

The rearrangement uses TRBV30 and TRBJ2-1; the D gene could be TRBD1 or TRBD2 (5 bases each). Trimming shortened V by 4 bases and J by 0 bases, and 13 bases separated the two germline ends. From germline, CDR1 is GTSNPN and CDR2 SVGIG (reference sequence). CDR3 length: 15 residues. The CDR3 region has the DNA TGTGCCTGGACCAAAGGGACGGGCTCCTACAATGAGCAGTTCTTC. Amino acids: CAWTKGTGSYNEQFF.

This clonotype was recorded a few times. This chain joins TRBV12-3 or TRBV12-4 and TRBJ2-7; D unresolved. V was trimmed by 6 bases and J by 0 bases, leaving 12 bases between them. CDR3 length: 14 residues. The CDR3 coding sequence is TGTGCCAGCAGCCGCCCGGCCTCCTCCTACGAGCAGTACTTC. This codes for CASSRPASSYEQYF.

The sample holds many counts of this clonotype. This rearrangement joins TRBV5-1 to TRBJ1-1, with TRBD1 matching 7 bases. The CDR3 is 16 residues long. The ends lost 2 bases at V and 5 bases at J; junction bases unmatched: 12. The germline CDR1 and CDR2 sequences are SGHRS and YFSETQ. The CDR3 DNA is TGCGCCAGCAGCTTAGAAATGGACAGGCTTGGAACTGAAGCTTTCTTT. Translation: CASSLEMDRLGTEAFF.

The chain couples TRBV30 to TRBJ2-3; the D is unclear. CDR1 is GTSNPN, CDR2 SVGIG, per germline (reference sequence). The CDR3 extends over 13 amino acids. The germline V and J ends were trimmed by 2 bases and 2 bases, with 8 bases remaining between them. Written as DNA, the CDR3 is TGTGCCTGGAGTCGGCAGTCCACAGATACGCAGTATTTT. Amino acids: CAWSRQSTDTQYF.

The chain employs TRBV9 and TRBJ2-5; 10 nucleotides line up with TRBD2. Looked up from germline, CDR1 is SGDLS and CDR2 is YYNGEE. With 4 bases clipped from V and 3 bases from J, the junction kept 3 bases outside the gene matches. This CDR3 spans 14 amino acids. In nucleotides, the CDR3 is TGTGCCAGCAGCTCCACTAGCGGGAAAGAGACCCAGTACTTC. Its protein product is CASSSTSGKETQYF. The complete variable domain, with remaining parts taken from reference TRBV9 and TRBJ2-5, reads DSGVTQTPKHLITATGQRVTLRCSPRSGDLSVYWYQQSLDQGLQFLIQYYNGEERAKGNILERFSAQQFPDLHSELNLSSLELGDSALYFCASSSTSGKETQYFGPGTRLLVL.

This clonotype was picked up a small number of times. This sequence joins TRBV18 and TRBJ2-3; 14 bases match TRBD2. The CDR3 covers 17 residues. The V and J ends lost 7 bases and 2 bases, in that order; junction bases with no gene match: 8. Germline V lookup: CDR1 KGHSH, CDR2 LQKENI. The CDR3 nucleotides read TGTGCCAGCTTGAGGACTAGCGGGGGGCCCTTCACAGATACGCAGTATTTT. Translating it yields CASLRTSGGPFTDTQYF.

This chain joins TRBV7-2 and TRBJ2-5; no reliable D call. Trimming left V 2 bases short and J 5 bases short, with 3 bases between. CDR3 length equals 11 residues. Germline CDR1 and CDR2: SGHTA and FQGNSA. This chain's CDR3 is CASSLHETQYF. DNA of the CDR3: TGTGCCAGCAGCTTACACGAGACCCAGTACTTC. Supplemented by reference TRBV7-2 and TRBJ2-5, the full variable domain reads GAGVSQSPSNKVTEKGKDVELRCDPISGHTALYWYRQSLGQGLEFLIYFQGNSAPDKSGLPSDRFSAERTGGSVSTLTIQRTQQEDSAVYLCASSLHETQYFGPGTRLLVL.

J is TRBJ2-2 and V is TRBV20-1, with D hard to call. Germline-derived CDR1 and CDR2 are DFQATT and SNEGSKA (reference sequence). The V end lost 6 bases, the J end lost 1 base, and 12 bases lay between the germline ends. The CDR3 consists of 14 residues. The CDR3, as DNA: TGCAGTGCCCGCGGCCCAGTGAACACCGGGGAGCTGTTTTTT. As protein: CSARGPVNTGELFF.

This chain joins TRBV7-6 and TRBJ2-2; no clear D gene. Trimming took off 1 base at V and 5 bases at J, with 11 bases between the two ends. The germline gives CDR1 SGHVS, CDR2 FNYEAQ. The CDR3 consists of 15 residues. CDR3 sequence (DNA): TGTGCCAGCAGCTTAGGGGGTCCTCCGACCGGGGAGCTGTTTTTT. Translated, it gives CASSLGGPPTGELFF. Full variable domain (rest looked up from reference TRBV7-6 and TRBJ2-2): GAGVSQSPRYKVTKRGQDVALRCDPISGHVSLYWYRQALGQGPEFLTYFNYEAQQDKSGLPNDRFSAERPEGSISTLTIQRTEQRDSAMYRCASSLGGPPTGELFFGEGSRLTVL.

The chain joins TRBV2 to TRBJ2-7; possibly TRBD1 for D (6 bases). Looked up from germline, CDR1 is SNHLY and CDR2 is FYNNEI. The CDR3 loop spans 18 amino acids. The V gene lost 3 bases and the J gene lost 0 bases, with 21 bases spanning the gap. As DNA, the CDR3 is TGTGCCAGCAGTGACGAGCGAGACTCGGACAGCTTCTCCTACGAGCAGTACTTC. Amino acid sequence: CASSDERDSDSFSYEQYF.

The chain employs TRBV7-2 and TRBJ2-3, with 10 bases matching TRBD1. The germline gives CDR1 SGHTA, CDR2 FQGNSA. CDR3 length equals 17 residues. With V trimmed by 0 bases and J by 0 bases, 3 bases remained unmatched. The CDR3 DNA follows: TGTGCCAGCAGCTTAGCGGGGACAGGGGCTAGCACAGATACGCAGTATTTT. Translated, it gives CASSLAGTGASTDTQYF.

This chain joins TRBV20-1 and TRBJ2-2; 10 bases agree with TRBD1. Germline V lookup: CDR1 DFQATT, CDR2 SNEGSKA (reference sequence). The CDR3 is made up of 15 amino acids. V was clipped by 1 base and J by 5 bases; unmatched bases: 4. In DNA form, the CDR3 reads TGCAGTGCTAGAGGACAGGGGGCCGGGACCGGGGAGCTGTTTTTT. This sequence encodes CSARGQGAGTGELFF.

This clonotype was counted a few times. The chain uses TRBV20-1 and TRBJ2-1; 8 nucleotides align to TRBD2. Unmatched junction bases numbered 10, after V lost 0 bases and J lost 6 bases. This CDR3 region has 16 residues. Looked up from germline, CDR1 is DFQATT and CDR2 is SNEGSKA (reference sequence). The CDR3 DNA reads TGCAGTGCTAGAGATCCCCAGGCGGGAGGCCCCAATGAGCAGTTCTTC. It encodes CSARDPQAGGPNEQFF.

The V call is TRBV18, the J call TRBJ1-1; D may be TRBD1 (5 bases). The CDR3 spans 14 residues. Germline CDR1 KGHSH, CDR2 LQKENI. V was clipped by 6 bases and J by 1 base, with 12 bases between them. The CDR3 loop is CASSEGRENTEAFF. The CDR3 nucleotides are TGTGCCAGCTCCGAGGGCAGGGAGAACACTGAAGCTTTCTTT. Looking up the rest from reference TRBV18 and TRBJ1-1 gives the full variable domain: NAGVMQNPRHLVRRRGQEARLRCSPMKGHSHVYWYRQLPEEGLKFMVYLQKENIIDESGMPKERFSAEFPKEGPSILRIQQVVRGDSAAYFCASSEGRENTEAFFGQGTRLTVV.

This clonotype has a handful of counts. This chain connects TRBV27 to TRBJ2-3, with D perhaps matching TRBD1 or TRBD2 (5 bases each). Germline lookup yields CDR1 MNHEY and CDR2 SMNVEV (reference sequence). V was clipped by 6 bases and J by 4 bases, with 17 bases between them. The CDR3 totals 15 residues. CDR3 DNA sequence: TGTGCCAGCAGGCTGGGGTGGGGGACCTCAGATACGCAGTATTTT. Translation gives CASRLGWGTSDTQYF.

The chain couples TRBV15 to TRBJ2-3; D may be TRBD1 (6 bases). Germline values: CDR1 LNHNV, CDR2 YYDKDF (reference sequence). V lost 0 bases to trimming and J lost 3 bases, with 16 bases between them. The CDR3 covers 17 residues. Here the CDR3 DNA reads TGTGCCACCAGCAGAGATCAGTCGGGCACAGGGACAGATACGCAGTATTTT. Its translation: CATSRDQSGTGTDTQYF.

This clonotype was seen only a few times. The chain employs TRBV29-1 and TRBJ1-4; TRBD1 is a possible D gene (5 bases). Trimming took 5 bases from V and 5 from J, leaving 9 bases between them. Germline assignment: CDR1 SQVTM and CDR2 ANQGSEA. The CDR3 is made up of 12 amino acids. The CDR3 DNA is TGCAGCGTTTCCCCAGGGAATGAAAAACTGTTTTTT. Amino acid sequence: CSVSPGNEKLFF.